The 21 T cell receptor beta chains given below trace back to one sample, sequenced in a study of blood T cell repertoires in COVID-19. Repertoires were generated with immunoSEQ multiplex PCR, while TCRdb's copy carries only in-frame clones and drops some. The sample consists of over 100,000 clones, around nine tenths of them appearing once. The sample taken for sequencing was peripheral blood. The receptors shown here come from a human donor in a cohort sampled during active COVID-19.

This clone appeared once. J is TRBJ2-5 and V is TRBV5-6; possibly TRBD2 for D (6 bases). V gave up 4 bases and J gave up 5 bases, with 12 bases separating them. Germline V CDR1 and CDR2: SGHDT, YYEEEE. The CDR3 has 13 amino acids. CDR3 DNA: TGTGCCAGCAGCAGGACGGCGGGGGAGACCCAGTACTTC. Protein product: CASSRTAGETQYF.

This clone was picked up one time. The chain couples TRBV6-1 to TRBJ1-3; 10 nucleotides match TRBD1. Germline V lookup: CDR1 MNHNS, CDR2 SASEGT. Trimming removed 4 bases from V and 0 bases from J; junction bases left unmatched: 6. This CDR3 has 17 residues. The CDR3 bases are TGTGCCAGCAGTGCCGGGACAGGGGCCTCCTCTGGAAACACCATATATTTT. Encoded protein: CASSAGTGASSGNTIYF.

The chain joins TRBV2 to TRBJ1-1; D may be TRBD1 (5 bases). The CDR3 loop spans 13 amino acids. Trimming cost V 2 bases and J 6 bases, with 10 bases left between them. CDR1 and CDR2 (germline): SNHLY, FYNNEI. The CDR3 sequence is CASSEQGGAEAFF. The CDR3 DNA reads TGTGCCAGCAGTGAACAGGGAGGGGCTGAAGCTTTCTTT.

The V and J genes are TRBV6-5 and TRBJ1-5; D ambiguous. Germline CDR1 MNHEY, CDR2 SVGAGI. Trimming shortened V by 0 bases and J by 5 bases, and 11 bases separated the two germline ends. This CDR3 is 15 amino acids long. The chain's CDR3 is CASSYSLSPDQPQHF. DNA for the CDR3: TGTGCCAGCAGTTACTCGTTGAGCCCTGATCAGCCCCAGCATTTT.

The chain uses TRBV7-2 and TRBJ2-3; 7 bases are shared with TRBD2. This CDR3 region has 18 residues. Trimming at V came to 5 bases and at J to 4 bases, leaving 18 bases not matched to a gene. Germline CDR1 and CDR2: SGHTA and FQGNSA. CDR3 sequence: CASSLTQYSGDLADTQYF. The CDR3 DNA sequence: TGTGCCAGCAGCCTCACCCAGTACAGCGGGGATCTGGCAGATACGCAGTATTTT.

As to this clone: Other nucleotide sequences from this sample produce the same CDR3. The CDR3: CASSVASGSYEQYF. CDR3 sequence (DNA): TGTGCCAGCAGCGTAGCTAGCGGGAGTTACGAGCAGTACTTC. The genes are TRBV9 and TRBJ2-7; 10 bases match TRBD2. V trimming: 0 bases; J trimming: 4 bases; junction bases outside the gene matches: 1. The germline gives CDR1 SGDLS, CDR2 YYNGEE. The CDR3 length is 14 residues.

A note on this clone: Other DNA sequences within the sample encode an identical CDR3. V and J are TRBV5-4 and TRBJ2-1; no definite D call. The CDR3 contains 16 residues. Germline V gives CDR1 SGHNT, CDR2 YYREEE (reference sequence). V dropped 0 bases and J dropped 0 bases, with 10 bases sitting between them. The CDR3 region has the DNA TGTGCCAGCAGCTTGGCCGGGTCCAGCTCCTACAATGAGCAGTTCTTC. Translated, it gives CASSLAGSSSYNEQFF.

This clone has a single count. This sequence joins TRBV28 and TRBJ2-5; 9 bases fit TRBD1. With 6 bases clipped from V and 5 bases from J, the junction kept 10 bases outside the gene matches. Germline CDR1 reads MDHEN; CDR2 reads SYDVKM. There are 15 residues in the CDR3. CDR3 loop: CASSSPGQGGETQYF. The CDR3 DNA is TGTGCCAGCAGCTCACCGGGACAGGGAGGGGAGACCCAGTACTTC.

This rearrangement joins TRBV28 to TRBJ2-2; TRBD2 matches at 10 bases. V was pared by 1 base and J by 6 bases, with 8 bases of the junction left unmatched. The CDR3 covers 17 residues. Per germline, CDR1 MDHEN and CDR2 SYDVKM. The CDR3 protein is CASSLYALAGGSGELFF. The DNA of the CDR3 is TGTGCCAGCAGTTTATATGCCTTAGCGGGAGGTTCCGGGGAGCTGTTTTTT.

J is TRBJ2-4 and V is TRBV11-2; D unclear. Germline V gene lookup returns CDR1 SGHAT and CDR2 FQNNGV. The CDR3 is made up of 14 amino acids. V lost 1 base, J lost 5 bases, and 9 bases lay in between. CDR3 DNA: TGTGCCAGCAGCTTAGCAGGTTCCGAAAACATTCAGTACTTC. It is translated as CASSLAGSENIQYF. The full variable domain, its missing parts supplied by reference TRBV11-2 and TRBJ2-4, is EAGVAQSPRYKIIEKRQSVAFWCNPISGHATLYWYQQILGQGPKLLIQFQNNGVVDDSQLPKDRFSAERLKGVDSTLKIQPAKLEDSAVYLCASSLAGSENIQYFGAGTRLSVL.

J is TRBJ2-7 and V is TRBV10-3; 11 nucleotides align to TRBD1. CDR1 is ENHRY, CDR2 SYGVKD, per germline. The CDR3 covers 15 residues. After removal of 6 bases from V and 3 bases from J, the junction contained 7 bases not matched to a gene. The CDR3, as DNA: TGTGCCATCAGACCGGGACAGGGGGATTTCTACGAGCAGTACTTC. Protein sequence: CAIRPGQGDFYEQYF.

V is TRBV7-2 and J is TRBJ1-2; 8 positions agree with TRBD1. V gave up 5 bases and J gave up 4 bases; unmatched junction bases: 9. The CDR3 extends over 15 amino acids. Germline V gene sequence: CDR1 SGHTA, CDR2 FQGNSA. The CDR3 is CASSPINRGSYGYTF. CDR3 nucleotides: TGTGCCAGCAGCCCAATTAACAGGGGGAGCTATGGCTACACCTTC.

This CDR3 reads CASSSPTRLAGGETQYF. The CDR3 DNA sequence: TGTGCCAGCAGCTCCCCAACCCGACTAGCGGGAGGTGAGACCCAGTACTTC. This chain connects TRBV5-4 to TRBJ2-5; 13 bases map to TRBD2. Germline values: CDR1 SGHNT, CDR2 YYREEE (reference sequence). CDR3 size: 17 residues. The V gene end was trimmed by 3 bases and the J gene end by 5 bases; junction bases not matched to a gene: 10. Variable domain in full (rest from reference TRBV5-4 and TRBJ2-5): ETGVTQSPTHLIKTRGQQVTLRCSSQSGHNTVSWYQQALGQGPQFIFQYYREEENGRGNFPPRFSGLQFPNYSSELNVNALELDDSALYLCASSSPTRLAGGETQYFGPGTRLLVL.

V gene TRBV24-1 combines with J gene TRBJ2-2; the D gene is possibly TRBD2 (5 bases). Trimming left V 3 bases short and J 2 bases short, with 9 bases between. Germline V CDR1 and CDR2: KGHDR, SFDVKD. This CDR3 region has 15 residues. Here the CDR3 DNA reads TGTGCCACCAGTGATCCGGGGATAAACACCGGGGAGCTGTTTTTT. Translating it yields CATSDPGINTGELFF.

V and J are TRBV7-2 and TRBJ2-1; TRBD2 agrees at 11 bases. The CDR3 spans 15 residues. Germline CDR1 and CDR2: SGHTA and FQGNSA. With 2 bases clipped from V and 7 bases from J, the junction kept 4 bases outside the gene matches. DNA of the CDR3: TGTGCCAGCAGCTTAATAGCGGGGGGGTCAAATGAGCAGTTCTTC. Amino acids: CASSLIAGGSNEQFF. Full variable domain (rest looked up from reference TRBV7-2 and TRBJ2-1): GAGVSQSPSNKVTEKGKDVELRCDPISGHTALYWYRQSLGQGLEFLIYFQGNSAPDKSGLPSDRFSAERTGGSVSTLTIQRTQQEDSAVYLCASSLIAGGSNEQFFGPGTRLTVL.

This chain connects TRBV5-4 to TRBJ2-5; 8 positions agree with TRBD1. The V gene end was trimmed by 4 bases and the J gene end by 0 bases; junction bases not matched to a gene: 5. Looked up from germline, CDR1 is SGHNT and CDR2 is YYREEE (reference sequence). The CDR3 spans 15 residues. The CDR3 spells CASSSGQGNQETQYF. Here the CDR3 DNA reads TGTGCCAGCAGCAGCGGACAGGGCAACCAAGAGACCCAGTACTTC.

The chain links TRBV4-1 to TRBJ2-4, with 9 bases lining up with TRBD2. V shed 4 bases and J 15 bases; nucleotides not matched to a gene: 19. This CDR3 is built from 16 residues. Looked up from germline, CDR1 is MGHRA and CDR2 is YSYEKL. Here the CDR3 reads CASSPRTWTSETSPYF. The CDR3 DNA reads as TGCGCCAGCAGCCCCCGGACATGGACTAGCGAGACCTCACCGTACTTC.

The chain couples TRBV5-1 to TRBJ1-3; the D is unclear. CDR1 is SGHRS and CDR2 is YFSETQ in the germline V gene. The CDR3 spans 15 residues. V lost 2 bases to trimming and J lost 5 bases, with 14 bases between them. The CDR3, as DNA: TGCGCCAGCAGCTTAAACAGCCAAGCTAGAAACACCATATATTTT. It yields the protein CASSLNSQARNTIYF.

The chain is built from TRBV28 and TRBJ2-1; TRBD2 agrees at 8 bases. The length of the CDR3 is 19 residues. Germline V gene data show CDR1 as MDHEN and CDR2 as SYDVKM. Trimming cost V 6 bases and J 5 bases; bases outside gene matches: 21. In DNA form, the CDR3 reads TGTGCCAGCAGCCGCAGCCCGGGACTAGGAAGCGTGGGGGACAATGAGCAGTTCTTC. Translation: CASSRSPGLGSVGDNEQFF. Using reference TRBV28 and TRBJ2-1 for the parts outside the CDR3, the full variable domain is DVKVTQSSRYLVKRTGEKVFLECVQDMDHENMFWYRQDPGLGLRLIYFSYDVKMKEKGDIPEGYSVSREKKERFSLILESASTNQTSMYLCASSRSPGLGSVGDNEQFFGPGTRLTVL.

The genes are TRBV7-3 and TRBJ2-1; 10 bases line up with TRBD2. There are 17 residues in the CDR3. CDR1 is SGHTA and CDR2 is FQGTGA in the germline V gene. V lost 1 base to trimming and J lost 9 bases; unmatched junction nucleotides: 12. The CDR3 sequence is CASSLSGGLAGEIEQFF. The CDR3 DNA is TGTGCCAGCAGCTTAAGCGGGGGCCTAGCGGGGGAGATTGAGCAGTTCTTC.

The chain combines TRBV7-2 with TRBJ1-3, with 9 bases identical to TRBD1. Per the germline V gene, CDR1 is SGHTA and CDR2 is FQGNSA. J gave up 7 bases and V 4 bases, and 17 bases lay outside the gene matches. The CDR3 length is 18 residues. Here the CDR3 reads CASSSPAGQGIRWNTIYF. CDR3 DNA sequence: TGTGCCAGCAGCTCACCCGCCGGACAGGGGATACGTTGGAACACCATATATTTT.